Following are 27 T cell receptor beta chains from one sample sequenced in a study of CXCR3-negative and CXCR3-positive naive CD8 T cells. Preparation of TRB cDNA libraries relied on 5' RACE carrying UMI labels. TCRdb reprocessed the 5' RACE reads; each CDR3 protein has one entry and no DNA is given. The table lists more than 45,000 distinct CDR3 sequences. The sample taken for sequencing was naive CXCR3- CD8+ T cells from blood. The subset: CD45RO-CCR7+CD27+CD95- naive CD8+ T cells lacking CXCR3 (TNR3-). The receptors come from a human donor in good health. Some clones in this sample may be carry-over from other donors' samples.

V usage is TRBV29-1 and J usage is TRBJ2-6; TCRdb calls TRBD1, which cannot be checked without DNA. This CDR3 comprises 19 residues. Germline CDR1 SQVTM, CDR2 ANQGSEA. CDR3 in amino acids: CSVVNTVGNPSSGANVLTF.

The V call is TRBV12-3 or TRBV12-4, the J call TRBJ2-7; TCRdb selects TRBD1, and the lack of DNA leaves this call unchecked. The CDR3 length is 14 residues. The CDR3 here is CASSLGLRAYEQYF.

The V and J genes are TRBV12-3 or TRBV12-4 and TRBJ2-7; there is no DNA to check the TCRdb D call of TRBD1. The CDR3 covers 12 residues. CDR3 region: CASGVRGYEQYF.

V is TRBV5-1 and J is TRBJ2-2; TCRdb selects TRBD1, and the lack of DNA leaves this call unchecked. Germline V lookup: CDR1 SGHRS, CDR2 YFSETQ. The CDR3 covers 16 residues. The CDR3 sequence is CASTPPGQVNTGELFF. Based on the CDR3 plus reference TRBV5-1 and TRBJ2-2, the full variable domain is KAGVTQTPRYLIKTRGQQVTLSCSPISGHRSVSWYQQTPGQGLQFLFEYFSETQRNKGNFPGRFSGRQFSNSRSEMNVSTLELGDSALYLCASTPPGQVNTGELFFGEGSRLTVL.

The CDR3 is CASKSGGEQYF. V usage is TRBV7-6 and J usage is TRBJ2-7; TCRdb outputs TRBD1, but without DNA this stays unchecked. The CDR3 has 11 amino acids. CDR1 is SGHVS, CDR2 FNYEAQ, per germline.

The chain employs TRBV25-1 and TRBJ2-7. This CDR3 is built from 14 residues. Looked up from germline, CDR1 is MGHDK and CDR2 is SYGVNS. The CDR3 region is CASSETFVSYEQYF.

The V call is TRBV25-1, the J call TRBJ1-1; no DNA is available, so the TRBD1 call from TCRdb remains unchecked. The CDR3 consists of 14 residues. Germline V gene lookup returns CDR1 MGHDK and CDR2 SYGVNS. The CDR3 is CASRGPGAYTEAFF.

The J gene is TRBJ1-2, the V gene TRBV29-1. The CDR3 sequence is 13 residues long. The germline CDR1 and CDR2 sequences are SQVTM and ANQGSEA. CDR3 loop: CSVEGGRNYGYTF.

This clonotype is identified as medium-sized from frequency. The genes are TRBV7-7 and TRBJ2-5; no DNA is available, so the TRBD2 call from TCRdb remains unchecked. This CDR3 spans 14 amino acids. Germline values: CDR1 SSHAT, CDR2 FNYEAQ (reference sequence). The CDR3 is CASSSIRAEETQYF.

The V gene is TRBV25-1, the J gene TRBJ1-6; absent DNA, TCRdb's TRBD1 call cannot be checked. Germline CDR1 reads MGHDK; CDR2 reads SYGVNS. This CDR3 region has 13 residues. CDR3 amino acids: CASTQGKNSPLHF.

The chain uses TRBV7-3 and TRBJ2-1; the TCRdb D gene call, TRBD2, has no DNA to confirm it. The CDR3 consists of 16 residues. CDR1 is SGHTA, CDR2 FQGTGA, per germline. CDR3 region: CASSLSGLAGHNEQFF.

This sequence joins TRBV29-1 and TRBJ2-1; the TCRdb call, TRBD1, lacks DNA for checking. There are 12 residues in the CDR3. Germline V lookup: CDR1 SQVTM, CDR2 ANQGSEA. The CDR3 is CSVRGQSGEQFF.

The chain recombines TRBV9 with TRBJ2-1; TCRdb's D gene call, TRBD2, goes unchecked for lack of DNA. The germline V gene has CDR1 SGDLS and CDR2 YYNGEE. This CDR3 has 15 residues. The CDR3 protein is CASSFSGGRYNEQFF.

The chain has TRBV9 and TRBJ2-1; no DNA is available, so the TRBD2 call from TCRdb remains unchecked. The CDR3 is 16 residues long. The germline gives CDR1 SGDLS, CDR2 YYNGEE. The CDR3 is CASSVRDGDYYNEQFF.

The V gene is TRBV7-9, the J gene TRBJ1-2; TCRdb reports TRBD1, a call that lacks DNA to check it against. This CDR3 contains 16 residues. CDR1 is SEHNR and CDR2 is FQNEAQ in the germline V gene (reference sequence). CDR3 residues: CASSPRDRGPSYGYTF.

V and J are TRBV21-1 and TRBJ2-1; TCRdb's assignment of TRBD2 cannot be checked, as there is no DNA. TRBV21-1 is termed a pseudogene. The CDR3 totals 17 residues. CDR3: CASSKPRLAGDYNEQFF.

The chain combines TRBV21-1 with TRBJ2-7; TCRdb's D gene call, TRBD1, goes unchecked for lack of DNA. TRBV21-1 represents a pseudogene. The CDR3 has 17 amino acids. This CDR3 reads CASSKESGQGTSYEQYF.

The J gene is TRBJ2-2, the V gene TRBV3-1. Germline CDR1 reads LGHDT; CDR2 reads YNNKEL (reference sequence). This CDR3 has 13 amino acids. The CDR3 spells CASSQEDTGELFF. Looking up the rest from reference TRBV3-1 and TRBJ2-2 gives the full variable domain: DTAVSQTPKYLVTQMGNDKSIKCEQNLGHDTMYWYKQDSKKFLKIMFSYNNKELIINETVPNRFSPKSPDKAHLNLHINSLELGDSAVYFCASSQEDTGELFFGEGSRLTVL.

The chain has TRBV7-9 and TRBJ1-1; the TCRdb call, TRBD1, lacks DNA for checking. The CDR3 has 15 residues. Per the germline V gene, CDR1 is SEHNR and CDR2 is FQNEAQ (reference sequence). The CDR3 loop reads CASSDGTGGGTEAFF.

V is TRBV28 and J is TRBJ2-5. Germline lookup yields CDR1 MDHEN and CDR2 SYDVKM. The CDR3 runs 13 residues. The CDR3 reads CASSKDGQETQYF.

This chain uses TRBV14 with TRBJ2-5; TCRdb outputs TRBD1, but without DNA this stays unchecked. CDR1 and CDR2 (germline): SGHDN, FVKESK. This CDR3 has 16 amino acids. The CDR3 sequence is CASSPTGTGGVETQYF.

V usage is TRBV4-3 and J usage is TRBJ1-1. The CDR3 totals 16 residues. Germline V gives CDR1 LGHNA, CDR2 YSLEER. CDR3 in amino acids: CASSQDSGRLNTEAFF.

This sequence joins TRBV11-2 and TRBJ2-5; TCRdb's assignment of TRBD2 cannot be checked, as there is no DNA. Germline V gene data show CDR1 as SGHAT and CDR2 as FQNNGV. The CDR3 totals 16 residues. The CDR3 reads CASSLRTSGGGETQYF.

The CDR3 loop reads CASSQVGAGPRGGYNEQFF. V is TRBV4-3 and J is TRBJ2-1; the D gene TCRdb calls, TRBD1, cannot be checked with no DNA. The germline gives CDR1 LGHNA, CDR2 YSLEER. This CDR3 has 19 residues.

V is TRBV28 and J is TRBJ1-1; TCRdb's D gene call, TRBD1, goes unchecked for lack of DNA. The CDR3 has 13 amino acids. CDR1 MDHEN and CDR2 SYDVKM come from the germline V gene. CDR3 amino acids: CACKTGWWTEAFF.

This chain uses TRBV6-2 or TRBV6-3 with TRBJ2-7. The CDR3 spans 12 residues. Per germline, CDR1 MNHEY and CDR2 SVGEGT. This CDR3 is CASRHGIYEQYF.

The chain uses TRBV29-1 and TRBJ2-2; the TRBD1 assignment by TCRdb is unverifiable without DNA. The germline CDR1 and CDR2 sequences are SQVTM and ANQGSEA. The CDR3 consists of 14 residues. The CDR3 spells CSVEDGGAPGELFF.